This record covers a single T cell receptor (beta chain). No antigen is known for it. The entry originates in a study of OX40 agonist ivuxolimab in advanced cancers. Study in general: The study enrolled dose-escalation patients with hepatocellular carcinoma, melanoma, renal cell or head and neck cancer. General observations from the study: Some patients who did not respond also had low normalized T-cell clonal expansion. CD8+ T cells averaged more expanded clones than CD4+. The work left the antigen specificity of expanded peripheral T cells undetermined.

Germline V gives CDR1 SGHTA, CDR2 FQGNSA. This CDR3 is 13 amino acids long. V was trimmed by 4 bases and J by 1 base, leaving 5 bases between them. Only in-frame clones appear in the TCRdb table, and some are missing; sequencing was by immunoSEQ multiplex PCR. The sample yields about 77,000 clones, approximately 82% seen once. This sequence joins TRBV7-2 and TRBJ1-3; no firm D call. This TCR came from an adult with an advanced solid tumor such as melanoma, head and neck, liver or kidney cancer. This specimen was CD4+ or CD8+ T cells sorted from blood, taken in a trial of the OX40 agonist ivuxolimab. The CDR3 DNA reads as TGTGCCAGCAGCTCGGAATCTGGAAACACCATATATTTT. This translates into CASSSESGNTIYF.